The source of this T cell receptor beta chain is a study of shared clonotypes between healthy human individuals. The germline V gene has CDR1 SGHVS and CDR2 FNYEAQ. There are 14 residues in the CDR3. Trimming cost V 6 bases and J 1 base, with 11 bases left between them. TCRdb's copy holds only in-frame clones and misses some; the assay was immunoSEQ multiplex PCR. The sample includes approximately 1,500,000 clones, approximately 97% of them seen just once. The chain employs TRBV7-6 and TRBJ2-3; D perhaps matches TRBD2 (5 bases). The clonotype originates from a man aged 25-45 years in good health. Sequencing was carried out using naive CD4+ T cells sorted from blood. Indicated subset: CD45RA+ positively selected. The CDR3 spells CASSEGYRTDTQYF. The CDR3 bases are TGTGCCAGCAGTGAGGGCTACCGCACAGATACGCAGTATTTT.